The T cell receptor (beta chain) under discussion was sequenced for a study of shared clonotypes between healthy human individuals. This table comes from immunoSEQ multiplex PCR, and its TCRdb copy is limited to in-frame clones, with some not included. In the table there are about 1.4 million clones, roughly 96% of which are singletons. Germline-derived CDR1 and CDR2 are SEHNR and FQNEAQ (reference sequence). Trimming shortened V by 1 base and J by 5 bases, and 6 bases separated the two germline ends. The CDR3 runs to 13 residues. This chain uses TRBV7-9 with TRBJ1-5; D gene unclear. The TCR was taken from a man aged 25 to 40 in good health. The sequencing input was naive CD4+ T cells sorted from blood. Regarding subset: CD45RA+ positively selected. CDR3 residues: CASSLGWDQPQHF. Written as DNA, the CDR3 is TGTGCCAGCAGCTTAGGTTGGGATCAGCCCCAGCATTTT.